This entry describes one TCR beta chain. Clones were sequenced by immunoSEQ multiplex PCR, and TCRdb holds only the in-frame ones, with some missing. The sample contains tens of thousands of clones, almost 85% of which appear only once. The data belong to a study of blood T cell repertoires in COVID-19. For the study at large: Acute-phase and convalescent COVID-19 samples originated in the United States, Italy and Spain. Sample material is recorded as cDNA or gDNA derived from T cells, B-cell-depleted T cells, or PBMCs.

J gave up 8 bases and V 5 bases, and 10 bases lay outside the gene matches. Germline lookup yields CDR1 SGHNT and CDR2 YENEEA. The CDR3 runs to 15 residues. Source material: peripheral blood. The genes are TRBV11-3 and TRBJ1-4, with 8 bases matching TRBD1. The TCR was taken from a middle-aged man with active or convalescent COVID-19. CDR3 DNA sequence: TGTGCCAGCAGCCTCAACAGGGGGGCAGAGGAAAAACTGTTTTTT. It encodes CASSLNRGAEEKLFF. Drawing the rest from reference TRBV11-3 and TRBJ1-4, the complete variable domain is EAGVVQSPRYKIIEKKQPVAFWCNPISGHNTLYWYLQNLGQGPELLIRYENEEAVDDSQLPKDRFSAERLKGVDSTLKIQPAELGDSAVYLCASSLNRGAEEKLFFGSGTQLSVL.